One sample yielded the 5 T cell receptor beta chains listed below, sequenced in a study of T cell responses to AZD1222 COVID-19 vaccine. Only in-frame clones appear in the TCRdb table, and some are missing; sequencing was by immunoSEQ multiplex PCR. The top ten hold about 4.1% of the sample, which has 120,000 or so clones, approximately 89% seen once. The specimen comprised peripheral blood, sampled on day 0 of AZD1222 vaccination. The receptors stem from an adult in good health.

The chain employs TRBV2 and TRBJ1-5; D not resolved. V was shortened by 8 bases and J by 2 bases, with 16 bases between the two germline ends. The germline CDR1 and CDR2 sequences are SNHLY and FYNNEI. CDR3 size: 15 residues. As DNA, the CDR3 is TGTGCCAGCGTCGCGGAGATGAGTGGCAATCAGCCCCAGCATTTT. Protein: CASVAEMSGNQPQHF.

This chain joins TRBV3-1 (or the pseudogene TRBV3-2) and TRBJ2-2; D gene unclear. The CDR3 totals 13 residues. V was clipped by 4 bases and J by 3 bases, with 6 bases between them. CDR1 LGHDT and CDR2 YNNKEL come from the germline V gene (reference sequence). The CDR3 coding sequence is TGTGCCAGCAGCCTAGTCGACACCGGGGAGCTGTTTTTT. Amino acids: CASSLVDTGELFF.

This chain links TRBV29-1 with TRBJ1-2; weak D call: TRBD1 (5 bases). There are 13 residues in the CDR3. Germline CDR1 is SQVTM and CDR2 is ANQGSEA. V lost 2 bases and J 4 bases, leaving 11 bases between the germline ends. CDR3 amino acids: CSVEMGQLYGYTF. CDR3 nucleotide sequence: TGCAGCGTTGAAATGGGGCAGCTCTATGGCTACACCTTC.

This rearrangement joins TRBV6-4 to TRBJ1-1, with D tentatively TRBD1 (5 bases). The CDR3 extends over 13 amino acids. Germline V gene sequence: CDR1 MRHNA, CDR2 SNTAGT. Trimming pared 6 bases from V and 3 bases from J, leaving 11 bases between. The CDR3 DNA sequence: TGTGCCAGCAGCGCGCAGGGTTACACTGAAGCTTTCTTT. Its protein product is CASSAQGYTEAFF.

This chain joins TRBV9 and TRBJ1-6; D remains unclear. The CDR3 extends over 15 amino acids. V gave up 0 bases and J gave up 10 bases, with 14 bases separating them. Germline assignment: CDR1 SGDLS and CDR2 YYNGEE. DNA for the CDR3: TGTGCCAGCAGCGTAGGCCCGGGGATGGGGTCACCCCTCCACTTT. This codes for CASSVGPGMGSPLHF.